The source of this T cell receptor (beta chain) is a study of blood T cell repertoires in COVID-19. CDR1 is SGHTA, CDR2 FQGNSA, per germline. CDR3 size: 14 residues. V was cut by 1 base and J by 3 bases, with 8 bases left in between. Sequencing used immunoSEQ multiplex PCR; TCRdb keeps in-frame clones, though not all of them. The table has 120,000 to 150,000 clones, 80% to 90% seen once. Input material: peripheral blood. The chain recombines TRBV7-2 with TRBJ2-3; the D is unclear. This receptor was taken from a woman aged 40 to 50 with acute or convalescent COVID-19. CDR3 nucleotides: TGTGCCAGCAGCTTAGTGGCAGGTACAGATACGCAGTATTTT. Its protein is CASSLVAGTDTQYF.